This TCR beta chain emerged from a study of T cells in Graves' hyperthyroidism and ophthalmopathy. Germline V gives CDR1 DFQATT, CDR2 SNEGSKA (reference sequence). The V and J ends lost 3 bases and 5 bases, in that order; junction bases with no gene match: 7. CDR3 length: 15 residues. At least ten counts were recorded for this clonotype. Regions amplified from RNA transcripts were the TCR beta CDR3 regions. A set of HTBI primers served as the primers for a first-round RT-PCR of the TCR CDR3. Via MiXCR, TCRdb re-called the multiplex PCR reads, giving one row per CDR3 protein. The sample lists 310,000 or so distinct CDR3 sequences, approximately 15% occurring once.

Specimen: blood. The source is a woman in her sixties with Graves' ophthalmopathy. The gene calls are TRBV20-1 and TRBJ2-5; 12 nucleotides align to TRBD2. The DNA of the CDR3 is TGCAGTGCTAGTTCGGCTAGCGGGGGGGGGGAGACCCAGTACTTC. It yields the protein CSASSASGGGETQYF.